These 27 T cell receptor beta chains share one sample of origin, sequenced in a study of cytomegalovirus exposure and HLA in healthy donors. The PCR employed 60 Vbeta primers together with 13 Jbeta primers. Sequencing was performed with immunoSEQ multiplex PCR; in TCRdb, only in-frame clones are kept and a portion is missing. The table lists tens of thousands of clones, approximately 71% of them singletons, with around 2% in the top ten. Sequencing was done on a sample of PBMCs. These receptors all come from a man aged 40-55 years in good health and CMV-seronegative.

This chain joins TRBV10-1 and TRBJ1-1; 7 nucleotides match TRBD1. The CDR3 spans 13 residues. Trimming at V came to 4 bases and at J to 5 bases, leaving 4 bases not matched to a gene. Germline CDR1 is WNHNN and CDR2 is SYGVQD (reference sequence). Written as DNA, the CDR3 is TGCGCCAGCAGTGTAGCACAGGGGACTGAAGCTTTCTTT. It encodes CASSVAQGTEAFF.

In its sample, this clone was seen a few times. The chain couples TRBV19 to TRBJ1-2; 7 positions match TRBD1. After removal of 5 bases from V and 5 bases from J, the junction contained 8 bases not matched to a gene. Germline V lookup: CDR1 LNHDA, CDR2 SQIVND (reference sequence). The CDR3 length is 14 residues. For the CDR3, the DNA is TGTGCCAGTAGTTCTCAACGGGACAGTTATGGCTACACCTTC. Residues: CASSSQRDSYGYTF.

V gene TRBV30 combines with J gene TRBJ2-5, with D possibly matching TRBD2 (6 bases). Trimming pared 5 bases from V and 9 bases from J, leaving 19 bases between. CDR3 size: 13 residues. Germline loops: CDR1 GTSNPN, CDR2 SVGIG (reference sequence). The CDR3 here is CAWGGGLTFPQYF. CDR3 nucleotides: TGTGCCTGGGGTGGGGGACTCACATTTCCCCAGTACTTC.

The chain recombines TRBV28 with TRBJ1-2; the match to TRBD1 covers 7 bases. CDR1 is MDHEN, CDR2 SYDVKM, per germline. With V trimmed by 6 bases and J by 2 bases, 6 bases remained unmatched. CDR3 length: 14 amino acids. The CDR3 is CASRPRQGNYGYTF. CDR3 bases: TGTGCCAGCAGACCCCGACAGGGAAACTATGGCTACACCTTC.

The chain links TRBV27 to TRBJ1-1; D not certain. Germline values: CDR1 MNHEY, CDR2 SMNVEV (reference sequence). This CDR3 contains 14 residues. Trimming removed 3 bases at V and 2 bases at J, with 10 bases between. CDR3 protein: CASSFRNSNTEAFF. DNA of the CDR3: TGTGCCAGCAGTTTCAGAAACAGCAACACTGAAGCTTTCTTT.

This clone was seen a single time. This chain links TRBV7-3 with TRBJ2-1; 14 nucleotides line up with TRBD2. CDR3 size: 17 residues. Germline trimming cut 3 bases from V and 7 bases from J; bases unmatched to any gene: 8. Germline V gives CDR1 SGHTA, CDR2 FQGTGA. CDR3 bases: TGTGCCAGCAGCTTTGCGCCGACTAGCGGGGGGGCGAATGAGCAGTTCTTC. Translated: CASSFAPTSGGANEQFF.

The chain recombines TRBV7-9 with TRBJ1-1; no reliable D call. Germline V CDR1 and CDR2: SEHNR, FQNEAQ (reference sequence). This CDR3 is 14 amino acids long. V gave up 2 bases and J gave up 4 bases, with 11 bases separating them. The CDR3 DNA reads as TGTGCCAGCAGCTTAAAGACGGCGGGCACTGAAGCTTTCTTT. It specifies CASSLKTAGTEAFF.

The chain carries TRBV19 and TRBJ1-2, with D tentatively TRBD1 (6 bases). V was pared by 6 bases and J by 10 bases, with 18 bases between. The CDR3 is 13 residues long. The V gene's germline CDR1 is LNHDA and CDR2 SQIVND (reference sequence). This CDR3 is CASRVTGPDDYTF. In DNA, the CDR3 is TGTGCCAGTAGGGTTACAGGGCCGGACGACTACACCTTC.

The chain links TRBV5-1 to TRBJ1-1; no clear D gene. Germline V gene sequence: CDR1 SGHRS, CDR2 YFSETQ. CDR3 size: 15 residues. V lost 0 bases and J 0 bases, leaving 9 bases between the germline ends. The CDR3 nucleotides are TGCGCCAGCAGCTTGGCCGGAGGAGTGAACACTGAAGCTTTCTTT. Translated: CASSLAGGVNTEAFF. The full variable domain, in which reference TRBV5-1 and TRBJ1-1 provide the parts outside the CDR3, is KAGVTQTPRYLIKTRGQQVTLSCSPISGHRSVSWYQQTPGQGLQFLFEYFSETQRNKGNFPGRFSGRQFSNSRSEMNVSTLELGDSALYLCASSLAGGVNTEAFFGQGTRLTVV.

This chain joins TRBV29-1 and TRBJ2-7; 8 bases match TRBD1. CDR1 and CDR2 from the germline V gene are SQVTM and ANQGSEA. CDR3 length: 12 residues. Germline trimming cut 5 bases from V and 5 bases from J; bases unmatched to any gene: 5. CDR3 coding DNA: TGCAGCGTTAGGACAGGGTTGGACGAGCAGTACTTC. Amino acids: CSVRTGLDEQYF.

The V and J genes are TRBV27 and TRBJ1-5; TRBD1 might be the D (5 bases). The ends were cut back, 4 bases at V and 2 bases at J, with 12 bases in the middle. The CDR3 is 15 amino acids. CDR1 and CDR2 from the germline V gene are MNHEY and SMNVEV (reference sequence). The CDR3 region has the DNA TGTGCCAGCAGTTCAGCAGGGATTGGCAATCAGCCCCAGCATTTT. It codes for CASSSAGIGNQPQHF.

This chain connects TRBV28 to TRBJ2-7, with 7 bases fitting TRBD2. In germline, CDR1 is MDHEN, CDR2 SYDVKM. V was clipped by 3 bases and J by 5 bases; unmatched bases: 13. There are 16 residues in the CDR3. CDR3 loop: CASSFGPRGRSHEQYF. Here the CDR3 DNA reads TGTGCCAGCAGTTTCGGGCCTCGCGGGAGATCCCACGAGCAGTACTTC.

Here the CDR3 DNA reads TGTGCCAGCAGCGTAGGGACAGGAGTTAACTATGGCTACACCTTC. The encoded protein is CASSVGTGVNYGYTF. The chain links TRBV9 to TRBJ1-2; 7 bases match TRBD1. The CDR3 is made up of 15 amino acids. Germline V gene lookup returns CDR1 SGDLS and CDR2 YYNGEE. V lost 0 bases and J lost 1; bases outside the gene matches: 3.

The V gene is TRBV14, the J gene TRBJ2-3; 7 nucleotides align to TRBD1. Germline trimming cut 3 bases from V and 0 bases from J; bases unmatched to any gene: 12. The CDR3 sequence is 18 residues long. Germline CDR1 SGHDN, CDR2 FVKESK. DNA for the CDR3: TGTGCCAGCAGCCAGACAGGGATCAGATTAAGAAGCACAGATACGCAGTATTTT. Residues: CASSQTGIRLRSTDTQYF.

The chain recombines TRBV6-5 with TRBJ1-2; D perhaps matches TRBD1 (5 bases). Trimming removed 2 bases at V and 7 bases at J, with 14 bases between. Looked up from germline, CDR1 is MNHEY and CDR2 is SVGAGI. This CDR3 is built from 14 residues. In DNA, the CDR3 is TGTGCCAGCAGTTACGATTTTGGGGGGGGTGGCTACACCTTC. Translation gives CASSYDFGGGGYTF.

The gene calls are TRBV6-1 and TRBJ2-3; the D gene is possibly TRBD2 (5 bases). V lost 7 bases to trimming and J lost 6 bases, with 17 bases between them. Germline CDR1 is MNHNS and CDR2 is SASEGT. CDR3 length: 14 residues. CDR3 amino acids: CASTLTGSQDTQYF. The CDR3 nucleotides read TGTGCCAGCACCCTTACGGGGTCGCAGGATACGCAGTATTTT.

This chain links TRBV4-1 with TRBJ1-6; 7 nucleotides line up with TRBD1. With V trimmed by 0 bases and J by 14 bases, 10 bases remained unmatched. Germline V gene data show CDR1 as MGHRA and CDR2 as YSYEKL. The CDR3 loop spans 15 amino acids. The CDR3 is CASSQDVGQGGALHF. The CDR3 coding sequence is TGCGCCAGCAGCCAAGATGTGGGCCAGGGGGGTGCCCTCCACTTT.

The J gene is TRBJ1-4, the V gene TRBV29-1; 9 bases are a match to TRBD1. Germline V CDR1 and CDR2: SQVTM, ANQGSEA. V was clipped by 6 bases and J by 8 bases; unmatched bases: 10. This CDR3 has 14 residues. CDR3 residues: CSVRTGTGWEKLFF. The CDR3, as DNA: TGCAGCGTGCGGACCGGGACAGGGTGGGAAAAACTGTTTTTT. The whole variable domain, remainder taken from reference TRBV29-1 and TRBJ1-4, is SAVISQKPSRDICQRGTSLTIQCQVDSQVTMMFWYRQQPGQSLTLIATANQGSEATYESGFVIDKFPISRPNLTFSTLTVSNMSPEDSSIYLCSVRTGTGWEKLFFGSGTQLSVL.

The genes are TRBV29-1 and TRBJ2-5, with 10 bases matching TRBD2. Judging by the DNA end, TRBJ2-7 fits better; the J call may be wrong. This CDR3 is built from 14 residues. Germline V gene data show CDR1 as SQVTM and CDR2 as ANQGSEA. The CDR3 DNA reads TGCAGCGCAATAGGACTAGCGGAGACCTACGAGCAGTACTTC. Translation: CSAIGLAETYEQYF.

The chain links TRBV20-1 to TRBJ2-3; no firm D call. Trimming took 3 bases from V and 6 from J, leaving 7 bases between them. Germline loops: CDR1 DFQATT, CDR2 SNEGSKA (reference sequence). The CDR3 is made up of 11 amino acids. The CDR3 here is CSASTGDTQYF. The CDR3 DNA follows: TGCAGTGCTAGCACGGGTGATACGCAGTATTTT.

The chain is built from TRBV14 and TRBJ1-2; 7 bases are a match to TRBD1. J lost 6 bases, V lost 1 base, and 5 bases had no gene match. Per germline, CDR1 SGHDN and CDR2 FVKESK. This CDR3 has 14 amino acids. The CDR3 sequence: CASSQGTGLHGYTF. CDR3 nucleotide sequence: TGTGCCAGCAGCCAAGGGACAGGACTACATGGCTACACCTTC.

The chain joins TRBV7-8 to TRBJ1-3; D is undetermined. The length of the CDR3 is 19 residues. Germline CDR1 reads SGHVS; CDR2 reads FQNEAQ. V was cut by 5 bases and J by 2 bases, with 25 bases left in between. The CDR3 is CASSRERHERPITGNTIYF. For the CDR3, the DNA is TGTGCCAGCAGCCGAGAGAGGCATGAACGCCCCATCACTGGAAACACCATATATTTT.

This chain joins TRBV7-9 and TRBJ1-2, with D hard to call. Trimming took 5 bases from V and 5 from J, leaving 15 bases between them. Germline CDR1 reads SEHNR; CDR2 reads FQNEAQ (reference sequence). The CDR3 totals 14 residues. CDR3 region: CASSPLGELYGYTF. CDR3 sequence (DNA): TGTGCCAGCAGCCCCCTTGGAGAGCTGTATGGCTACACCTTC.

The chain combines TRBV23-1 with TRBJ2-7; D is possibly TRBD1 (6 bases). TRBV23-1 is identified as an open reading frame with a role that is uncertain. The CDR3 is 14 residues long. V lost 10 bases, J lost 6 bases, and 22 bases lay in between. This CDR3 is CATPTGQPPSEQYF. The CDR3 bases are TGCGCCACCCCGACAGGACAGCCTCCCTCCGAGCAGTACTTC.

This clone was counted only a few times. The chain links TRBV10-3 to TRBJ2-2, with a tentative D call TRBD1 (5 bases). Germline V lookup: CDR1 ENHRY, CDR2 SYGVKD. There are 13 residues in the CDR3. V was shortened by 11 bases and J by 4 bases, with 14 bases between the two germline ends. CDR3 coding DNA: TGTGCCGGCCAAACAGGATTCACCGGGGAGCTGTTTTTT. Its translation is CAGQTGFTGELFF.

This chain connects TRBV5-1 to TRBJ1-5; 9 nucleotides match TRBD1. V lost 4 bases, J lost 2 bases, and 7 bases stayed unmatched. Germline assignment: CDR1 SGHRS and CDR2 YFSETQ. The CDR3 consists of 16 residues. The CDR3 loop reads CASSLGTGSRNQPQHF. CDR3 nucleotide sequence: TGCGCCAGCAGCCTTGGGACAGGGTCACGCAATCAGCCCCAGCATTTT.

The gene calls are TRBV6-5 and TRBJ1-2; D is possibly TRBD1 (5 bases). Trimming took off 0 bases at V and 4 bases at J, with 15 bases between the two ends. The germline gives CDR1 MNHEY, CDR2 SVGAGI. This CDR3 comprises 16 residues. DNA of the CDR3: TGTGCCAGCAGTTACTCGGGGCAGGCCCCCGGCTATGGCTACACCTTC. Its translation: CASSYSGQAPGYGYTF.